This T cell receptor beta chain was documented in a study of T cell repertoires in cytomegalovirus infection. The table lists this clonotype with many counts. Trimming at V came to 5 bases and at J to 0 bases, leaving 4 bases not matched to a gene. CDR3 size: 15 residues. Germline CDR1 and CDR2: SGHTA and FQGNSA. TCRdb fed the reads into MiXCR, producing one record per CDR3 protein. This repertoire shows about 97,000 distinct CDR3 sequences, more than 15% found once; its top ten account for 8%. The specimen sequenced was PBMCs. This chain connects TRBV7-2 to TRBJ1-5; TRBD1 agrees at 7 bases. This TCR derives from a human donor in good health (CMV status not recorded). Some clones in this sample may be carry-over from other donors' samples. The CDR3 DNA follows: TGTGCCAGCAGCCTCAGGGGGGTTAGCAATCAGCCCCAGCATTTT. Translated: CASSLRGVSNQPQHF.